These T cell receptor beta chains were read from a single sample in a study of identical twins. TCRdb re-called the 5' RACE reads through MiXCR, storing one row per CDR3 protein. Among some 500,000 distinct CDR3 sequences listed, about 14% were seen once. The same specimen was also included in a second study, on yellow fever vaccine responses in identical twins.

The sample consisted of CD4+ T cells sorted from blood. These receptors all stem from a woman aged 18-35 years in good health. Both conserved end residues are trimmed from each CDR3. For some rows the clone size is stated as once, few or many, or as a class when expanded; others skip it.

j_gene: TRBJ2-3
v_gene: TRBV24-1
abundance: many
CDR3aa: ATSDPRTGGSDTQY

j_gene: TRBJ2-5
v_gene: TRBV11-2
abundance: few
CDR3aa: ASYSSRDRGHGETQY

j_gene: TRBJ1-5
v_gene: TRBV21-1
abundance: many
CDR3aa: ASSVLDRGLSNQPQH

j_gene: TRBJ2-5
v_gene: TRBV5-1
abundance: .
CDR3aa: ASSLYGGQETQY

j_gene: TRBJ2-7
v_gene: TRBV30
abundance: .
CDR3aa: AWSVKGLYEQY

j_gene: TRBJ2-7
v_gene: TRBV27
abundance: few
CDR3aa: ASSEGQGRTYEQY

j_gene: TRBJ2-1
v_gene: TRBV4-3
abundance: many
CDR3aa: ASSQGLGTSGRPDEQF

j_gene: TRBJ2-2
v_gene: TRBV5-1
abundance: many
CDR3aa: ASSPRTSGSSGELF

j_gene: TRBJ2-1
v_gene: TRBV11-3
abundance: .
CDR3aa: ASSLRTSGIPYNEQF

j_gene: TRBJ1-3
v_gene: TRBV7-9
abundance: .
CDR3aa: ASSLRSNTIY

j_gene: TRBJ2-2
v_gene: TRBV24-1
abundance: few
CDR3aa: ATSDENTGELF

j_gene: TRBJ2-4
v_gene: TRBV27
abundance: few
CDR3aa: ASSGTGTGVAKNIQY

j_gene: TRBJ2-3
v_gene: TRBV7-3
abundance: many
CDR3aa: ASSLAGPADTQY

j_gene: TRBJ2-3
v_gene: TRBV5-1
abundance: .
CDR3aa: ASSMGQVPPDTQY

j_gene: TRBJ2-7
v_gene: TRBV6-2/TRBV6-3
abundance: once
CDR3aa: ASSPGSTGAYEQY

j_gene: TRBJ2-7
v_gene: TRBV5-6
abundance: .
CDR3aa: ASSRTSGGPNEQY

j_gene: TRBJ2-7
v_gene: TRBV6-5
abundance: .
CDR3aa: ASNKGTHEQY

j_gene: TRBJ2-1
v_gene: TRBV27
abundance: .
CDR3aa: ASSSPPGGEQF

j_gene: TRBJ2-5
v_gene: TRBV20-1
abundance: few
CDR3aa: SARETGARVTQY

j_gene: TRBJ2-5
v_gene: TRBV2
abundance: .
CDR3aa: ASRTGDSTY

j_gene: TRBJ1-5
v_gene: TRBV12-5
abundance: .
CDR3aa: ASGLGRGGSQPQH

j_gene: TRBJ2-5
v_gene: TRBV7-2
abundance: many
CDR3aa: ASTLLPDEREQETQY

j_gene: TRBJ2-1
v_gene: TRBV4-2
abundance: .
CDR3aa: ASSQEQGRDGEQF

j_gene: TRBJ2-3
v_gene: TRBV5-1
abundance: .
CDR3aa: ASSSQGFRTDTQY

j_gene: TRBJ1-5
v_gene: TRBV12-3/TRBV12-4
abundance: few
CDR3aa: ASSTDREDQPQH

j_gene: TRBJ2-5
v_gene: TRBV10-3
abundance: few
CDR3aa: ASGPGEETQY

j_gene: TRBJ2-2
v_gene: TRBV15
abundance: many
CDR3aa: ATSRALTGDTGELF

j_gene: TRBJ2-3
v_gene: TRBV15
abundance: .
CDR3aa: ATSWGGDSTDTQY

j_gene: TRBJ1-4
v_gene: TRBV5-6
abundance: .
CDR3aa: ASSMDRVEKLF

j_gene: TRBJ2-1
v_gene: TRBV29-1
abundance: many
CDR3aa: SVWHNEQF

j_gene: TRBJ2-5
v_gene: TRBV12-5
abundance: .
CDR3aa: ASGWGTGRETQY

j_gene: TRBJ2-7
v_gene: TRBV7-2
abundance: few
CDR3aa: ASSLVTPGGYEQY

j_gene: TRBJ2-3
v_gene: TRBV11-2
abundance: .
CDR3aa: ASSLEVASGSTDTQY